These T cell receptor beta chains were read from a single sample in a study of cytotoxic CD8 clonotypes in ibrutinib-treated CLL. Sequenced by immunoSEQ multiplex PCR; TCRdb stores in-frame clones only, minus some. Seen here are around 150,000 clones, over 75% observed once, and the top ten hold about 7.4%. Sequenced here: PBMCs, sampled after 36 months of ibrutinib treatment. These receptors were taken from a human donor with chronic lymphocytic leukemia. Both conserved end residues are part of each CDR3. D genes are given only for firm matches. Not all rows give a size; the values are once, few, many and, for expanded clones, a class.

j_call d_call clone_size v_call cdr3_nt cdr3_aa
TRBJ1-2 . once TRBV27 TGTGCCAGCCGCCGAACAGGGAACTATGGCTACACCTTC CASRRTGNYGYTF
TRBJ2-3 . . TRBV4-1 TGCGCCAGCAGCCATCCTGCCACGGCCGCAGATACGCAGTATTTT CASSHPATAADTQYF
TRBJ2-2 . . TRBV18 TGTGCCAGCTCCCCAGGGACCCTGGGCACCGGGGAGCTGTTTTTT CASSPGTLGTGELFF
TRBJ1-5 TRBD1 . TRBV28 TGTGCCAGCAGTTCCGCAGGGGGGGCATATAGCAATCAGCCCCAGCATTTT CASSSAGGAYSNQPQHF
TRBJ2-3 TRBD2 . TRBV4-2 TGTGCCAGCAGCCCCGGACTAGGGACTACCACAGATACGCAGTATTTT CASSPGLGTTTDTQYF
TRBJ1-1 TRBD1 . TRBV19 TGTGCCAGTAGTATAATCGGACAGGGGAGGACTGAAGCTTTCTTT CASSIIGQGRTEAFF
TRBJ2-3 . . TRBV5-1 TGCGCCAGCAGCTTGGGACAGCGGGCCCCAACAGATACGCAGTATTTT CASSLGQRAPTDTQYF
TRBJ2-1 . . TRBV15 TGTGCCACCAGCACAGATCGGACTTTGGTTGAGCAGTTCTTC CATSTDRTLVEQFF
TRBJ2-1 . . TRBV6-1 TGTGCCAGCAGGGCCGGAGTTTACAATGAGCAGTTCTTC CASRAGVYNEQFF
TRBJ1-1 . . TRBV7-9 TGTGCCAGCACACGTTGGGGGCTGAACACTGAAGCTTTCTTT CASTRWGLNTEAFF
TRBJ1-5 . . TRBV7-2 TGTGCCAGCAGCCAATGGGGAAATCAGCCCCAGCATTTT CASSQWGNQPQHF
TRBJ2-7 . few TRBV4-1 TGCGCCAGCACCCGGGACGGTAGCTCCTACGAGCAGTACTTC CASTRDGSSYEQYF
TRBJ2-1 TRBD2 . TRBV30 TGTGCCTGGACCATGAGACTAGCGGGAATCAATGAGCAGTTCTTC CAWTMRLAGINEQFF
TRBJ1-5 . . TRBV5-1 TGCGCCAGCAGCTCGTTGGGGGGCGATCAGCCCCAGCATTTT CASSSLGGDQPQHF
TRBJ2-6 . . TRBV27 TGTGCCAGCGCGGCCCTACCTGGGGCCAACGTCCTGACTTTC CASAALPGANVLTF
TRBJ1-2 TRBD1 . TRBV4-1 TGCGCCAGCAGCCAAGCTGGGACAGGGGTCGATAGAAATGGCTACACCTTC CASSQAGTGVDRNGYTF
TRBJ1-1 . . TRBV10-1 TGCGCCAGCAGTGAATACAGGGAAACTGAAGCTTTCTTT CASSEYRETEAFF
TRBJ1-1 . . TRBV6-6 TGTGCCAGCAGTTACATCTCGAACACTGAAGCTTTCTTT CASSYISNTEAFF
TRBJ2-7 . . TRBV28 TGTGCCAGCAGCCCTCTTCCAGGAGGGGACGAGCAGTACTTC CASSPLPGGDEQYF
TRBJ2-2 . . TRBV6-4 TGTGCCAGCAGTGACTCTACAGTAAACACCGGGGAGCTGTTTTTT CASSDSTVNTGELFF
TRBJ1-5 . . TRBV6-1 TGTGCCAGCAGTGACGGCGTCTATAGCAATCAGCCCCAGCATTTT CASSDGVYSNQPQHF
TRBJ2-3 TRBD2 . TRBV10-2 TGCGCCAGCAGCGCCGATGGGGGAAGCGGGAGTTCATCCGATACGCAGTATTTT CASSADGGSGSSSDTQYF
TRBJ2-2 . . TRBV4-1 TGCGCCAGCAGCCAAGATGCGCACAGACTGAAGACCGGGGAGCTGTTTTTT CASSQDAHRLKTGELFF
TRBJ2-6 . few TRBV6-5 TGTGCCAGCAGTTACTCGGGTGCTGGGGCCAACGTCCTGACTTTC CASSYSGAGANVLTF
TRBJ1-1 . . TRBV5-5 TGTGCCAGCAGCGCCAGCTCCGGGAGTATGAACACTGAAGCTTTCTTT CASSASSGSMNTEAFF
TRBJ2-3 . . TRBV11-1 TGTGCCAGCAGCTCCCTGATCCAAAGTACGCAGTATTTT CASSSLIQSTQYF
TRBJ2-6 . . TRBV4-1 TGCGCCAGCAGCCTTAACCCAGCTGCTGGGGCCAACGTCCTGACTTTC CASSLNPAAGANVLTF
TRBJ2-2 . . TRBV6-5 TGTGCCAGCAGTTACTCGATGTCTGGGGAGCTGTTTTTT CASSYSMSGELFF
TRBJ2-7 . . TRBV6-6 TGTGCCAGCAGTTATGGTGGTTTCGAGCAGTACTTC CASSYGGFEQYF
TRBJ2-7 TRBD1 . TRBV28 TGTGCCAGCAGTTTGGACGGGACAGGGGGCGACTACGAGCAGTACTTC CASSLDGTGGDYEQYF
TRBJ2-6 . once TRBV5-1 TGCGCCAGCAGCTTTTCCAGGGAATCCGTCCTGACTTTC CASSFSRESVLTF
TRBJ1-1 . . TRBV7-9 TGTGCCAGCAGCTTATTTCGTGAAGCTTTCTTT CASSLFREAFF
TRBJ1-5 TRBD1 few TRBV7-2 TGTGCCAGCAGCTTAACAGGGGGCGGGCAGCCCCAGCATTTT CASSLTGGGQPQHF
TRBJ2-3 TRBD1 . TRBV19 TGTGCCAGTAGTATAGCGGGCAGGGGGCTCTACACAGATACGCAGTATTTT CASSIAGRGLYTDTQYF
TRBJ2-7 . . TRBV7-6 TGTGCCAGCAGCTTAGGTACAGGCTACGAGCAGTACTTC CASSLGTGYEQYF
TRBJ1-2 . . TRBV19 TGTGCCAGTGCTCGGGGAGGTGGCTACACCTTC CASARGGGYTF
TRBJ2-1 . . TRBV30 TGTGCCTGGAGTGTTCGGGTCTGGGGGTCCGTGGGTGAGCAGTTCTTC CAWSVRVWGSVGEQFF
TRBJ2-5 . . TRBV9 TGTGCCAGCAGCGTAAACAGCCGATGGGAAGAGACCCAGTACTTC CASSVNSRWEETQYF
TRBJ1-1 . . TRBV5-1 TGCGCCAGCAGCTTGTCTGGATTGAACACTGAAGCTTTCTTT CASSLSGLNTEAFF
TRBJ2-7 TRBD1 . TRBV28 TGTGCCAGCAGTTCCACAGACAGGGTTTCCGAGCAGTACTTC CASSSTDRVSEQYF
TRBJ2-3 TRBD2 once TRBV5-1 TGCGCCAGCAGCTCACTAGCGGGGAGGGCAGATACGCAGTATTTT CASSSLAGRADTQYF
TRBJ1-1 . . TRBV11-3 TGTGCCAGCAGCTCGTCAGGGGATACTGAAGCTTTCTTT CASSSSGDTEAFF
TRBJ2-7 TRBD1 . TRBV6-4 TGTGCCAGCAGTCCGACAGGGGCAAGGGACGAGCAGTACTTC CASSPTGARDEQYF
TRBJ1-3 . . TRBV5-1 TGCGCCAGCAGCTTGGACAACGGAAACACCATATATTTT CASSLDNGNTIYF
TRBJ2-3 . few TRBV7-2 TGTGCCAGCACAGGACAGTCGACGGGTACGCAGTATTTT CASTGQSTGTQYF
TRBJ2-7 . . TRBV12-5 TGTGCTAGTGGTTTGGTACTTTTCAGGCGGACCTACGAGCAGTACTTC CASGLVLFRRTYEQYF
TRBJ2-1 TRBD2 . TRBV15 TGTGCCACCAGCAGAGATCTAACTAGCGGGAATGAGCAGTTCTTC CATSRDLTSGNEQFF
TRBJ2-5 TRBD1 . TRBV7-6 TGTGCCAGCAGCCGCGACAGGGCCCAAGAGACCCAGTACTTC CASSRDRAQETQYF
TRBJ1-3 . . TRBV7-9 TGTGCCGCCCGGAGGGACCACCTGGGAAACACCATATATTTT CAARRDHLGNTIYF
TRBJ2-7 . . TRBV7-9 TGTGCCAGCAGCTTAGAGCAGGGGTTCTACGAGCAGTACTTC CASSLEQGFYEQYF